This record covers a single T cell receptor beta chain. Its antigen remains unknown. The protocol was immunoSEQ multiplex PCR, while the TCRdb copy is restricted to in-frame clones and leaves out a portion. The sample carries tens of thousands of clones, around 91% recorded once. The data were taken from a study of OX40 agonist ivuxolimab in advanced cancers. Looking at the study overall: Dose-escalation patients were diagnosed with hepatocellular carcinoma, melanoma, renal cell cancer or head and neck cancer. General study points: Some nonresponders additionally presented with little normalized T-cell clonal expansion.

The CDR3 totals 16 residues. Germline-derived CDR1 and CDR2 are MGHRA and YSYEKL. The V gene end was trimmed by 0 bases and the J gene end by 5 bases; junction bases not matched to a gene: 7. V is TRBV4-1 and J is TRBJ2-7, with 10 bases lining up with TRBD2. Sample: CD4+ or CD8+ T cells sorted from blood, taken in a trial of the OX40 agonist ivuxolimab. The TCR comes from an adult with an advanced solid tumor such as melanoma, head and neck, liver or kidney cancer. The CDR3 bases are TGCGCCAGCAGCCAAGATAGGGCTAGCGGGAGCCACGAGCAGTACTTC. It encodes CASSQDRASGSHEQYF.